Listed below are T cell receptor beta chains from one sample, sequenced in a study of Ad26.COV2.S vaccination and SARS-CoV-2 variants. The repertoire was sequenced with immunoSEQ multiplex PCR; TCRdb's copy has only in-frame clones and lacks some. The repertoire holds approximately 410,000 clones, with approximately 90% as singletons. The sequencing here drew on peripheral blood, taken in a trial of Ad26.COV2.S vaccine versus placebo. The receptor source for this set is a person between 18 and 65 years old who received the Ad26.COV2.S COVID-19 vaccine or a placebo. Both conserved end residues are part of each CDR3. The order of the fields is V gene, D gene, clone size, J gene, CDR3 protein, CDR3 DNA. D genes are given only for firm matches. Some rows mark clone size as missing; the rest say once, few, many or name a class of expanded clone.

TRBV9	.	.	TRBJ2-1	CASSVDSPYNEQFF	TGTGCCAGCAGCGTGGACAGTCCCTACAATGAGCAGTTCTTC
TRBV19	TRBD1	.	TRBJ1-3	CASSNPGTGLGNTIYF	TGTGCCAGTAGTAACCCCGGGACAGGGCTCGGAAACACCATATATTTT
TRBV14	.	.	TRBJ2-5	CASSQDRGFETQYF	TGTGCCAGCAGCCAAGATCGGGGTTTTGAGACCCAGTACTTC
TRBV9	.	few	TRBJ1-3	CASSSSLSSGNTIYF	TGTGCCAGCAGCTCAAGTCTAAGCTCTGGAAACACCATATATTTT
TRBV5-8	TRBD1	.	TRBJ2-5	CASSADRGHQETQYF	TGTGCCAGCAGCGCGGACAGGGGGCACCAAGAGACCCAGTACTTC
TRBV19	.	.	TRBJ2-2	CASSTFGAGELFF	TGTGCCAGTAGTACGTTCGGGGCCGGGGAGCTGTTTTTT
TRBV5-1	.	.	TRBJ1-2	CASSLGTDPYYGYTF	TGCGCCAGCAGCTTGGGGACAGATCCCTATTATGGCTACACCTTC
TRBV6-6	.	once	TRBJ1-4	CASSYRGNEKLFF	TGTGCCAGCAGTTATCGCGGTAATGAAAAACTGTTTTTT
TRBV7-2	.	.	TRBJ2-3	CASSLAVTDTDTQYF	TGTGCCAGCAGCTTAGCCGTAACAGACACAGATACGCAGTATTTT
TRBV28	.	.	TRBJ2-1	CASSLPPWGNSEQFF	TGTGCCAGCAGTTTACCCCCCTGGGGGAACAGTGAGCAGTTCTTC
TRBV6-4	TRBD2	many	TRBJ2-3	CASSDSSGGADTQYF	TGTGCCAGCAGTGACAGTAGCGGGGGGGCAGATACGCAGTATTTT
TRBV3-1/TRBV3-2	.	few	TRBJ2-5	CASSQYQETQYF	TGTGCCAGCAGCCAGTACCAAGAGACCCAGTACTTC
TRBV9	.	.	TRBJ2-7	CASSVSPTGSYEQYF	TGTGCCAGCAGCGTTTCCCCTACTGGGTCCTACGAGCAGTACTTC
TRBV4-3	.	.	TRBJ1-3	CASSQVWERLTGNTIYF	TGCGCCAGCAGCCAAGTTTGGGAAAGGCTTACTGGAAACACCATATATTTT
TRBV27	.	.	TRBJ2-5	CASSRSVLAVGETQYF	TGTGCCAGCAGTCGATCCGTGCTAGCTGTCGGCGAGACCCAGTACTTC
TRBV6-5	.	.	TRBJ2-7	CASSYGLDYEQYF	TGTGCCAGCAGTTACGGATTAGACTACGAGCAGTACTTC
TRBV7-3	.	.	TRBJ2-2	CASSLGGTIGELFF	TGTGCCAGCAGCTTAGGTGGTACTATCGGGGAGCTGTTTTTT
TRBV24-1	.	.	TRBJ1-2	CATSDLTRAYGYTF	TGTGCCACCAGTGATTTGACCAGGGCGTATGGCTACACCTTC
TRBV27	.	.	TRBJ2-7	CASSLNIGHFPYEQYF	TGTGCCAGCAGTTTAAATATAGGACACTTTCCCTACGAGCAGTACTTC
TRBV10-3	TRBD2	.	TRBJ2-5	CAISEAWTSLKTQYF	TGTGCCATCAGTGAAGCATGGACTAGCCTGAAGACCCAGTACTTC
TRBV11-3	TRBD2	.	TRBJ2-7	CASSPSTSGVPYEQYF	TGTGCCAGCAGCCCCTCGACTAGCGGGGTACCCTACGAGCAGTACTTC
TRBV2	.	.	TRBJ1-2	CASSEFDANYGYTF	TGTGCCAGCAGTGAATTCGACGCAAACTATGGCTACACCTTC
TRBV10-2	.	.	TRBJ2-3	CASSGPGRDTQYF	TGCGCCAGCAGTGGACCAGGGAGGGATACGCAGTATTTT
TRBV2	TRBD1	.	TRBJ1-5	CASSEAGTVIGNQPQHF	TGTGCCAGCAGTGAAGCGGGGACAGTTATAGGGAATCAGCCCCAGCATTTT
TRBV9	.	.	TRBJ2-1	CASSEGGNNEQFF	TGTGCCAGCAGCGAGGGGGGTAACAATGAGCAGTTCTTC
TRBV9	TRBD2	.	TRBJ2-1	CASSLDGEGEQFF	TGTGCCAGCAGCCTCGACGGGGAGGGGGAGCAGTTCTTC
TRBV7-9	TRBD2	few	TRBJ2-1	CASSLVRAFGGGAYNEQFF	TGTGCCAGCAGCTTAGTACGGGCTTTTGGCGGGGGGGCCTACAATGAGCAGTTCTTC
TRBV30	.	.	TRBJ1-5	CAWSLGSRQPQHF	TGTGCCTGGAGCCTGGGGTCGCGTCAGCCCCAGCATTTT
TRBV7-2	.	.	TRBJ1-1	CASSLGGRNTEAFF	TGTGCCAGCAGCTTAGGGGGGCGGAACACTGAAGCTTTCTTT
TRBV7-2	.	.	TRBJ1-2	CASSFRAGDKDYGYTF	TGTGCCAGCAGCTTTCGCGCCGGGGATAAGGACTATGGCTACACCTTC
TRBV11-2	.	.	TRBJ1-5	CASSSGPLSSQPQHF	TGTGCCAGCAGCAGTGGACCTCTAAGCAGTCAGCCCCAGCATTTT
TRBV11-2	TRBD1	once	TRBJ2-7	CASSLARTGRFNEQYF	TGTGCCAGCAGCTTAGCCCGGACAGGGAGGTTTAACGAGCAGTACTTC
TRBV6-1	.	.	TRBJ2-2	CASSELSVYPGELFF	TGTGCCAGCAGTGAATTATCAGTGTATCCCGGGGAGCTGTTTTTT
TRBV13	.	.	TRBJ2-1	CASSFPGYNEQFF	TGTGCCAGCAGCTTTCCCGGATACAATGAGCAGTTCTTC
TRBV18	TRBD1	.	TRBJ2-3	CASSRRDRGTDTQYF	TGTGCCAGCTCACGCCGGGACAGGGGGACAGATACGCAGTATTTT
TRBV20-1	.	.	TRBJ1-1	CSASSPMNTEAFF	TGCAGTGCTAGTTCACCTATGAACACTGAAGCTTTCTTT
TRBV2	.	.	TRBJ2-5	CASPNGAGKETQYF	TGTGCCAGCCCGAACGGGGCAGGGAAAGAGACCCAGTACTTC
TRBV3-1/TRBV3-2	.	.	TRBJ1-4	CASSRFYATNEKLFF	TGTGCCAGCAGCCGTTTTTATGCAACTAATGAAAAACTGTTTTTT
TRBV6-1	TRBD1	.	TRBJ2-3	CASSEYMGQSTDTQYF	TGTGCCAGCAGTGAATATATGGGACAGAGCACAGATACGCAGTATTTT
TRBV11-2	TRBD1	.	TRBJ2-4	CASSLGQGAVIQYF	TGTGCCAGCAGCTTAGGGCAGGGGGCTGTCATTCAGTACTTC
TRBV28	.	few	TRBJ1-5	CASSPSIGEQPQHF	TGTGCCAGCAGTCCATCGATAGGGGAGCAGCCCCAGCATTTT
TRBV30	.	once	TRBJ1-5	CAWSVRGANQPQHF	TGTGCCTGGAGTGTCCGGGGGGCCAATCAGCCCCAGCATTTT
TRBV10-3	.	.	TRBJ1-2	CAISESDGESGYTF	TGTGCCATCAGTGAGTCTGACGGGGAGAGTGGCTACACCTTC
TRBV21-1	.	once	TRBJ2-2	CASSKLTMVGSGGETGELFF	TGTGCCAGCAGCAAACTCACTATGGTCGGTAGCGGGGGCGAAACCGGGGAGCTGTTTTTT
TRBV7-6	.	.	TRBJ2-2	CASRIRQPGNTGELFF	TGTGCCAGCAGGATCCGACAACCGGGGAACACCGGGGAGCTGTTTTTT
TRBV11-3	.	.	TRBJ2-2	CASSPVQGIRAGELFF	TGTGCCAGCAGCCCGGTCCAGGGTATAAGGGCCGGGGAGCTGTTTTTT
TRBV10-2	TRBD2	.	TRBJ2-1	CASNLAGGNEQFF	TGCGCCAGCAATCTAGCGGGGGGGAATGAGCAGTTCTTC
TRBV5-1	.	.	TRBJ2-5	CASSLVGGLETQYF	TGCGCCAGCAGCTTGGTAGGGGGGCTGGAGACCCAGTACTTC
TRBV7-8	TRBD2	.	TRBJ2-3	CASSLLAGGTRGSTDTQYF	TGTGCCAGCAGCTTACTAGCGGGGGGAACGCGGGGGAGCACAGATACGCAGTATTTT
TRBV2	.	.	TRBJ1-1	CASSERSTEAFF	TGTGCCAGCAGTGAGCGGTCCACTGAAGCTTTCTTT
TRBV7-2	TRBD1	.	TRBJ2-7	CASSLEGQGFYEQYF	TGTGCCAGCAGCTTAGAGGGACAGGGATTTTACGAGCAGTACTTC
TRBV6-5	.	.	TRBJ2-5	CASSYSRRRGETQYF	TGTGCCAGCAGTTACTCGAGGAGGCGGGGAGAGACCCAGTACTTC